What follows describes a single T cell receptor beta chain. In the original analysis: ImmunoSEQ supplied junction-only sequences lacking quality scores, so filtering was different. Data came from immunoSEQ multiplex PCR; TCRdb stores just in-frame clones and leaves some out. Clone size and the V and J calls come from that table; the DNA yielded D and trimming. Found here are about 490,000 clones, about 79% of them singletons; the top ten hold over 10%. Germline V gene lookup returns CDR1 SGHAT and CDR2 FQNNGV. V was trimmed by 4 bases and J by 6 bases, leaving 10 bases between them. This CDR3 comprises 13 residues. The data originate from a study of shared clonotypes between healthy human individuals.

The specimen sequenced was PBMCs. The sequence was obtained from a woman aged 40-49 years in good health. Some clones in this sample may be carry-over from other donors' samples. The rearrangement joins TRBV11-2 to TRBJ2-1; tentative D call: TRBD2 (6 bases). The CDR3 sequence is CASSSQRVNEQFF. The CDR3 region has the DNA TGTGCCAGCAGCTCCCAGCGGGTCAATGAGCAGTTCTTC.